This T cell receptor beta chain comes out of a study of response to subunit inactivated influenza vaccine. TCRdb fed the RT-PCR reads into MiXCR, producing one record per CDR3 protein. The sample has roughly 630,000 distinct CDR3 sequences, 12% to 15% seen once; the top ten hold less than 9%. This clonotype appeared a few times. As yet, its antigen is unknown. The V gene's germline CDR1 is MDHEN and CDR2 SYDVKM. CDR3 length: 13 amino acids. Trimming cost V 8 bases and J 4 bases, with 14 bases left between them. General observations from the study: Few new T cells, the authors suggested, are recruited by each seasonal influenza vaccination.

This specimen consisted of PBMCs from blood, obtained around 15 days before vaccination. The rearrangement links TRBV28 to TRBJ1-2; TRBD1 is a possible D gene (6 bases). The source is a man aged 50 to 59 who received an inactivated influenza vaccine. The CDR3 sequence is CASRMGGAYGYTF. The CDR3 DNA sequence: TGTGCCAGCCGCATGGGGGGGGCCTATGGCTACACCTTC.